This paragraph covers one T cell receptor beta chain sequence. Its antigen specificity is not known. It has no much larger one-base neighbor in the sample; base qualities were not kept. Inclusive of the bounding cysteine and phenylalanine, the CDR3 is 16 residues long. The kept DNA is CDR3 alone, 48 bases in frame from the first base. V ends up 5 bases short and J 0 bases short, with an unmatched junction base count of 4. The germline V gene encodes CDR1 SGHVS and CDR2 FQNEAQ. The sample's treatment or condition label is to be understood as: roughly 19 received Ad26.COV2.S at low or high dose, single or two shots; 5 received placebo; per-sample allocation not given. Repertoires of vaccine and placebo recipients were sequenced from samples taken on day 63 after the first injection. Between 29 July and 7 August 2020, Cohort 1b enrolled 25 adults aged 18-55 years at one site in Boston, USA. Ad26.COV2.S was a replication-incompetent adenovirus type 26 vector expressing a prefusion-stabilized SARS-CoV-2 spike protein from the original Wuhan strain.

The immunoSEQ Assay was used to sequence TCRbeta CDR3 regions. After extraction, genomic DNA underwent amplification by bias-controlled multiplex PCR, followed by high-throughput sequencing. The published analysis was carried out like this. To quantify the absolute abundance of every unique TCRbeta CDR3 region, sequences were collapsed and filtered. Usable DNA was measured by amplifying reference genes present in all nucleated cells, and TCRbeta template counts were normalized to that usable DNA to estimate T cell fraction. Repertoire TCRs were annotated as SARS-CoV-2-specific when V gene, CDR3 amino acid sequence and J gene were exactly matched to a known reactive TCR set. MIRA supplied the reference SARS-CoV-2 TCR set, which was filtered for enrichment in COVID-19-positive ImmuneCODE repertoires so that public or cross-reactive TCRs were removed. Using the MIRA antigens, annotated TCRs were further analysed by specific ORF or by position within an ORF. Breadth was defined as annotated unique rearrangements over total unique productive rearrangements; depth was the summed frequency of those rearrangements. Two-sided Wilcoxon rank-sum tests were used to compare TCR breadth between groups. Sourced from immuneACCESS, this table was stored by TCRdb with only in-frame sequences that have V and J called. A share of the clones is absent; for the studies checked, an unresolved V gene accounts for under half, and the remainder has no known explanation. V and J calls and clone size follow that table, whereas D and trimming were derived from the DNA. The sample table holds roughly 380,000 clones, of which roughly 87% were seen once. Of the sample, roughly 3.2% falls within the top ten clones.

This sample stems from a study of Ad26.COV2.S vaccination and SARS-CoV-2 variants (dated by TCRdb to the early 2020s). For context, the study as a whole: Donors in the vaccine arm were drawn from COV1001, a multicentre, randomized, double-blind, placebo-controlled phase I-IIa trial testing Ad26.COV2.S in healthy adults. Ad26.COV2.S was given intramuscularly at 5x10^10 or 1x10^11 viral particles, as a single shot or as two shots 56 days apart. TCRbeta repertoire sequencing was used to assess the specificity and breadth of SARS-CoV-2-reactive T cell receptors after Ad26.COV2.S vaccination. The TCR-sequenced set comprised approximately 32 samples: around 20 Ad26.COV2.S vaccine recipients, 5 placebo recipients and 8 SARS-CoV-2 convalescent individuals. Trial participants were randomized into five groups of five, in which low-dose or high-dose Ad26.COV2.S was given once or twice, or placebo was given on both occasions. Investigators remained blinded to trial group allocation during experiments and outcome assessment. The paper as a whole reports these results and caveats: Spike-specific TCR breadth was higher in Ad26.COV2.S recipients than in placebo recipients (P = 0.0014). Substantial breadth of spike-specific CD8+ and CD4+ T cell responses was reported after vaccination. According to the authors, total T cell responses may have been underestimated by the TCR breadth and depth analyses. Vaccine and placebo recipients had comparable non-spike TCR breadth, which fits with the vaccine containing only spike. The study was not powered for comparison of responses between vaccine doses or regimens.

The V and J segments used are TRBV7-8 and TRBJ2-2; TRBD2 aligns with 9 central bases. The source of this sequence is a person between 18 and 59 years old who received the Ad26.COV2.S COVID-19 vaccine or a placebo. Specimen: peripheral blood, collected in a trial of Ad26.COV2.S vaccine versus placebo. CDR3 loop: CASSRLAEANTGELFF. In nucleotides, the sequence is TGTGCCAGCAGCCGACTAGCGGAAGCGAACACCGGGGAGCTGTTTTTT.